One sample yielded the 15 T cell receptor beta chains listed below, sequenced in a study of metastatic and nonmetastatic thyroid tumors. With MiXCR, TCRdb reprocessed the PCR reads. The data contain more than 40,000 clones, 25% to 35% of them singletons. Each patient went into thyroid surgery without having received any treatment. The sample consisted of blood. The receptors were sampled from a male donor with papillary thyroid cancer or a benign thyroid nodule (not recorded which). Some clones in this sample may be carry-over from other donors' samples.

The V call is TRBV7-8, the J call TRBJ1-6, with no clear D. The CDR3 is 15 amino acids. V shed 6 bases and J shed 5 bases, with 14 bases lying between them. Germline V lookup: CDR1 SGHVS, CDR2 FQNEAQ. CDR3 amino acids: CASSYREGNNSPLHF. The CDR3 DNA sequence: TGTGCCAGCAGTTATAGGGAGGGAAATAATTCACCCCTCCACTTT.

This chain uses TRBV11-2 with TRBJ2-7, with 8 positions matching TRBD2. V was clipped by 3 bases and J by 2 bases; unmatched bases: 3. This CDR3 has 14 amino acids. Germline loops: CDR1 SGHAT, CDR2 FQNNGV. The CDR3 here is CASSFTSGTYEQYF. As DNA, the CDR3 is TGTGCCAGCAGCTTCACTAGCGGCACCTACGAGCAGTACTTC.

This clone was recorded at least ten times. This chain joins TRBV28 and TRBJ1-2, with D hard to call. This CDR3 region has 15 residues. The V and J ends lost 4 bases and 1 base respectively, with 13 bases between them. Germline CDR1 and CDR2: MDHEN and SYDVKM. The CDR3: CASSSFDRGNYGYTF. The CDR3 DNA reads TGTGCCAGCAGTTCCTTTGACCGGGGTAACTATGGCTACACCTTC.

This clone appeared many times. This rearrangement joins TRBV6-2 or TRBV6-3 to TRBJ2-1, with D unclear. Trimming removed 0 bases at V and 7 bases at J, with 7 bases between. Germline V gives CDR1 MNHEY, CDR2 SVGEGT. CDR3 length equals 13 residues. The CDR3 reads CASSYSEKNEQFF. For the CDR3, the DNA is TGTGCCAGCAGTTACTCGGAGAAGAATGAGCAGTTCTTC.

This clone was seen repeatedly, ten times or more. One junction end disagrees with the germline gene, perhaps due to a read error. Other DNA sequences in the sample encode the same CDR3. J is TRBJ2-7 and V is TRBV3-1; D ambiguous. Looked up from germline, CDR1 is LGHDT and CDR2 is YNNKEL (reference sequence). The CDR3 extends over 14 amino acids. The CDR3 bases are TGCGCCAGCAGCCAAGGAGTACCCTCCTACGAGCAGTACTTC. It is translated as CASSQGVPSYEQYF.

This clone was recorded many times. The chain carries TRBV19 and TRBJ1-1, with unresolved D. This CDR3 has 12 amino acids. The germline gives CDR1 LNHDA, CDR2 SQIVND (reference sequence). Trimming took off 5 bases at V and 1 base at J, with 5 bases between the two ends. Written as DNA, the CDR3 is TGTGCCAGTAGTGACGAGAACACTGAAGCTTTCTTT. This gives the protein CASSDENTEAFF.

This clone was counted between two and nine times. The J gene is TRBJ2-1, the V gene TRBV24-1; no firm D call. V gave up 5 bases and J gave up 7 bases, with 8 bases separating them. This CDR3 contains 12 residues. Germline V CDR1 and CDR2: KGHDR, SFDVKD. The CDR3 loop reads CATSGQTNEQFF. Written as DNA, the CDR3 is TGTGCCACCAGTGGGCAGACTAATGAGCAGTTCTTC.

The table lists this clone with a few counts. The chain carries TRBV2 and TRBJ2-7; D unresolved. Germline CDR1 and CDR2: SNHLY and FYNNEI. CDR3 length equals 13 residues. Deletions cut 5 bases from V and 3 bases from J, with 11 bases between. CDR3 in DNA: TGTGCCAGCAGTTCCCGTACACACTACGAGCAGTACTTC. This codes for CASSSRTHYEQYF. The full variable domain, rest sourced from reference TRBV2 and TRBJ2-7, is EPEVTQTPSHQVTQMGQEVILRCVPISNHLYFYWYRQILGQKVEFLVSFYNNEISEKSEIFDDQFSVERPDGSNFTLKIRSTKLEDSAMYFCASSSRTHYEQYFGPGTRLTVT.

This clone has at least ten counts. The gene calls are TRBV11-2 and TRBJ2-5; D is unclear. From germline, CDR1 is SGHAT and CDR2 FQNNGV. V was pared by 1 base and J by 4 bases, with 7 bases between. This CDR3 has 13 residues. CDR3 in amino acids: CASSLVLPETQYF. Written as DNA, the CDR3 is TGTGCCAGCAGCTTAGTCCTACCAGAGACCCAGTACTTC.

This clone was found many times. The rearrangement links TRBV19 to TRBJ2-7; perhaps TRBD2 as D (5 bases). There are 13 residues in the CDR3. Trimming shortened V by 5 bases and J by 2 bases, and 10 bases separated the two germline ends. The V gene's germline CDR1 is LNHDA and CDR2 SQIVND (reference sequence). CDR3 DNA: TGTGCCAGTAGTTTCGGGGTAACCTACGAGCAGTACTTC. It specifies CASSFGVTYEQYF.

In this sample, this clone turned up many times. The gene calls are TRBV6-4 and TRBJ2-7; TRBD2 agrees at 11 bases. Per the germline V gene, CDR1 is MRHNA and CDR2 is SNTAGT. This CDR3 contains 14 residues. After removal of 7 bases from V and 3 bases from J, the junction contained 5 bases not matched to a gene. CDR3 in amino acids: CASKLAGVIYEQYF. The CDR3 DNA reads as TGTGCCAGCAAACTAGCGGGAGTAATCTACGAGCAGTACTTC.

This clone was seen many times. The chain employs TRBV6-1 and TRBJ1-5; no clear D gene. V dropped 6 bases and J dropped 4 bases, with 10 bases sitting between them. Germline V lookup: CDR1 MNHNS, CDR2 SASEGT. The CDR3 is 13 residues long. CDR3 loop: CASRKVWNQPQHF. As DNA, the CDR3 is TGTGCCAGCAGGAAAGTTTGGAATCAGCCCCAGCATTTT.

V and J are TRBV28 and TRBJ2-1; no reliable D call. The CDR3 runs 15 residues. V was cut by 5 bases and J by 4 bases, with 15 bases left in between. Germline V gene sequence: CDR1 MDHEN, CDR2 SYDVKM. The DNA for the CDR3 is TGTGCCAGCAGTCCAGCGAGAGTTCAGTACAATGAGCAGTTCTTC. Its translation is CASSPARVQYNEQFF.

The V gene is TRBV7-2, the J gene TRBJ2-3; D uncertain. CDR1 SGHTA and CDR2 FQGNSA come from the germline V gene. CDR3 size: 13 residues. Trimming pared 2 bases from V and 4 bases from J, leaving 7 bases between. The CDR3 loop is CASSLHAADTQYF. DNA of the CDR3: TGTGCCAGCAGCTTACATGCGGCAGATACGCAGTATTTT.

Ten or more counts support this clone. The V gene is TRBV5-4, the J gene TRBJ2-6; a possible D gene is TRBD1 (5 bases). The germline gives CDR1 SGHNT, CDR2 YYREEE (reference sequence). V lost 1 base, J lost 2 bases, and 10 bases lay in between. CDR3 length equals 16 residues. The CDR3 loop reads CASSLSAGTGANVLTF. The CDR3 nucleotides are TGTGCCAGCAGCTTGTCGGCAGGGACTGGGGCCAACGTCCTGACTTTC. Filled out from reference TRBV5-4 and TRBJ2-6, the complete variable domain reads ETGVTQSPTHLIKTRGQQVTLRCSSQSGHNTVSWYQQALGQGPQFIFQYYREEENGRGNFPPRFSGLQFPNYSSELNVNALELDDSALYLCASSLSAGTGANVLTFGAGSRLTVL.